These 25 T cell receptor beta chains share one sample of origin, sequenced in a study of cytomegalovirus exposure and HLA in healthy donors. The study ran its PCR with 60 Vbeta and 13 Jbeta primers. Profiling relied on immunoSEQ multiplex PCR, and the TCRdb table lists in-frame clones only, not all of them. Of about 130,000 clones in the sample, over 70% were seen once. Specimen: PBMCs. Receptors were obtained from a woman aged 40 to 50 in good health and CMV-seropositive.

The chain is built from TRBV28 and TRBJ1-1; tentative D call: TRBD1 (5 bases). Germline values: CDR1 MDHEN, CDR2 SYDVKM. The V and J ends lost 3 bases and 5 bases respectively, with 7 bases between them. The CDR3 is 12 amino acids. DNA of the CDR3: TGTGCCAGCAGTTTCGGGGGTACTGAAGCTTTCTTT. The encoded protein is CASSFGGTEAFF.

In its sample, this clone was seen a few times. The chain couples TRBV7-6 to TRBJ2-3; 12 nucleotides match TRBD2. This CDR3 comprises 15 residues. Looked up from germline, CDR1 is SGHVS and CDR2 is FNYEAQ. J lost 6 bases, V lost 2 bases, and 3 bases had no gene match. The CDR3 nucleotides read TGTGCCAGCAGCTTAACTAGCGGGGGGCGGGATACGCAGTATTTT. It yields the protein CASSLTSGGRDTQYF. The whole variable domain, remainder taken from reference TRBV7-6 and TRBJ2-3, is GAGVSQSPRYKVTKRGQDVALRCDPISGHVSLYWYRQALGQGPEFLTYFNYEAQQDKSGLPNDRFSAERPEGSISTLTIQRTEQRDSAMYRCASSLTSGGRDTQYFGPGTRLTVL.

This chain joins TRBV7-2 and TRBJ2-2, with D perhaps matching TRBD2 (6 bases). Germline V lookup: CDR1 SGHTA, CDR2 FQGNSA. The ends were cut back, 1 base at V and 2 bases at J, with 11 bases in the middle. This CDR3 comprises 16 residues. CDR3 nucleotides: TGTGCCAGCAGCTTAGTTGGTAGCGGCAACACCGGGGAGCTGTTTTTT. Protein: CASSLVGSGNTGELFF.

This clone was observed once. The chain employs TRBV11-2 and TRBJ2-3, with TRBD1 matching 7 bases. The CDR3 covers 13 residues. CDR1 is SGHAT, CDR2 FQNNGV, per germline. With V trimmed by 0 bases and J by 12 bases, 6 bases remained unmatched. CDR3: CASSLEWDRVQYF. In nucleotides, the CDR3 is TGTGCCAGCAGCTTAGAGTGGGACAGAGTACAGTATTTT.

The chain recombines TRBV2 with TRBJ2-1; D gene ambiguous. This CDR3 contains 12 residues. V lost 2 bases, J lost 10 bases, and 9 bases lay in between. The germline gives CDR1 SNHLY, CDR2 FYNNEI. CDR3: CASSELVREQFF. CDR3 DNA sequence: TGTGCCAGCAGTGAATTAGTTCGGGAGCAGTTCTTC. Supplemented by reference TRBV2 and TRBJ2-1, the full variable domain reads EPEVTQTPSHQVTQMGQEVILRCVPISNHLYFYWYRQILGQKVEFLVSFYNNEISEKSEIFDDQFSVERPDGSNFTLKIRSTKLEDSAMYFCASSELVREQFFGPGTRLTVL.

As concerns this clone: A read error may account for a junction end that differs from germline. DNA of the CDR3: TGCGTCAGCAGCCTGGGACAGCAAGAGACCCAGTACTTC. This codes for CVSSLGQQETQYF. The chain links TRBV5-1 to TRBJ2-5; TRBD1 agrees at 7 bases. The germline V gene encodes CDR1 SGHRS and CDR2 YFSETQ. The CDR3 length is 13 residues.

This clone appeared a few times. The CDR3 loop is CASSLQGVVYGYTF. CDR3 sequence (DNA): TGTGCCAGCAGCTTACAGGGGGTCGTCTATGGCTACACCTTC. The gene calls are TRBV5-6 and TRBJ1-2, with 8 bases fitting TRBD1. This CDR3 comprises 14 residues. The ends lost 2 bases at V and 4 bases at J; junction bases unmatched: 4. The germline gives CDR1 SGHDT, CDR2 YYEEEE.

Only one count was recorded for this clone. The chain has TRBV6-5 and TRBJ1-4; weak D call: TRBD1 (5 bases). This CDR3 is 13 amino acids long. Trimming stripped 2 bases from V and 8 bases from J, with 9 bases between. Per the germline V gene, CDR1 is MNHEY and CDR2 is SVGAGI. The CDR3 loop reads CASSYGAAEKLFF. CDR3 sequence (DNA): TGTGCCAGCAGTTACGGGGCCGCCGAAAAACTGTTTTTT.

The rearrangement uses TRBV10-3 and TRBJ1-4; 8 bases agree with TRBD1. Losses at the gene ends were 4 bases for V and 8 bases for J; bases not matched to a gene: 6. From germline, CDR1 is ENHRY and CDR2 SYGVKD. The length of the CDR3 is 14 residues. The CDR3 spells CAISAGTGYEKLFF. As DNA, the CDR3 is TGTGCCATCAGTGCCGGGACAGGTTACGAAAAACTGTTTTTT.

The rearrangement links TRBV11-2 to TRBJ2-7, with TRBD2 matching over 7 bases. V lost 6 bases, J lost 6 bases, and 8 bases stayed unmatched. This CDR3 is built from 13 residues. Germline CDR1 SGHAT, CDR2 FQNNGV. This CDR3 is CASRVGGGGEQYF. The CDR3 coding sequence is TGTGCCAGCAGGGTGGGAGGCGGGGGCGAGCAGTACTTC.

V and J are TRBV19 and TRBJ1-2; the D gene is possibly TRBD1 (6 bases). The CDR3 is 15 residues long. Germline V gives CDR1 LNHDA, CDR2 SQIVND (reference sequence). With 7 bases removed from V and 4 bases from J, the gap between germline ends came to 19 bases. For the CDR3, the DNA is TGTGCCAGTAACCCTAGAGGGACAACACCCTATGGCTACACCTTC. Protein product: CASNPRGTTPYGYTF. Full variable domain (remainder filled in from reference TRBV19 and TRBJ1-2): DGGITQSPKYLFRKEGQNVTLSCEQNLNHDAMYWYRQDPGQGLRLIYYSQIVNDFQKGDIAEGYSVSREKKESFPLTVTSAQKNPTAFYLCASNPRGTTPYGYTFGSGTRLTVV.

CDR3 residues: CACGEGYSGNTIYF. CDR3 DNA: TGTGCCTGCGGGGAGGGGTACTCTGGAAACACCATATATTTT. The chain couples TRBV6-6 to TRBJ1-3, with TRBD1 as a possible D gene (5 bases). The V end lost 11 bases, the J end lost 0 bases, and 14 bases lay between the germline ends. Germline assignment: CDR1 MNHNY and CDR2 SVGAGI (reference sequence). The CDR3 is made up of 14 amino acids.

The rearrangement uses TRBV10-1 and TRBJ2-7, with D possibly TRBD2 on 6 matching bases. This CDR3 comprises 15 residues. Germline V lookup: CDR1 WNHNN, CDR2 SYGVQD (reference sequence). V was clipped by 4 bases and J by 3 bases, with 16 bases between them. The CDR3: CASSGAGPAYYEQYF. The CDR3 region has the DNA TGCGCCAGCAGTGGGGCGGGGCCTGCGTACTACGAGCAGTACTTC.

The chain employs TRBV7-9 and TRBJ1-5, with D possibly being TRBD1 (5 bases). This CDR3 has 13 amino acids. The germline V gene encodes CDR1 SEHNR and CDR2 FQNEAQ (reference sequence). Trimming left V 6 bases short and J 6 bases short, with 12 bases between. The CDR3 loop is CASSRGGRQPQHF. The CDR3 DNA reads as TGTGCCAGCAGTAGGGGTGGCCGTCAGCCCCAGCATTTT.

As regards this clone: A read error may produce the germline difference seen at one junction end. This chain uses TRBV7-9 with TRBJ1-1, with D unclear. The CDR3 totals 16 residues. Germline V gene lookup returns CDR1 SEHNR and CDR2 FQNEAQ (reference sequence). In DNA form, the CDR3 reads TGTTCCAGCAGCCCAACTAGCGGGATCCGGGCGGTGGGAGCTTTCTTT. Protein sequence: CSSSPTSGIRAVGAFF.

This sequence joins TRBV7-2 and TRBJ2-7, with D tentatively TRBD1 or TRBD2 (9 bases each). The germline gives CDR1 SGHTA, CDR2 FQGNSA. CDR3 size: 19 residues. Trimming cost V 5 bases and J 2 bases, with 28 bases left between them. The CDR3 protein is CASSGHRGRPSGNPYEQYF. In DNA form, the CDR3 reads TGTGCCAGCAGCGGACACAGGGGGCGGCCTAGCGGGAACCCCTACGAGCAGTACTTC.

The chain combines TRBV2 with TRBJ2-5, with a tentative D call TRBD1 (6 bases). Germline loops: CDR1 SNHLY, CDR2 FYNNEI. The CDR3 is made up of 14 amino acids. The ends were cut back, 4 bases at V and 6 bases at J, with 15 bases in the middle. Here the CDR3 DNA reads TGTGCCAGCAGTGGGGGCCCAGGGGCCCAGACCCAGTACTTC. It translates to CASSGGPGAQTQYF.

Written as DNA, the CDR3 is TGTGCCAGCAGTTGGACTAGCGGGAAGGGGGAGCTGTTTTTT. Its translation: CASSWTSGKGELFF. V and J are TRBV25-1 and TRBJ2-2, with 12 bases lining up with TRBD2. The trim removed 5 bases at V and 8 bases at J, leaving 3 bases unmatched. The germline V gene has CDR1 MGHDK and CDR2 SYGVNS. The CDR3 extends over 14 amino acids.

This clone came up a few times. The gene calls are TRBV5-8 and TRBJ1-3, with 7 nucleotides matching TRBD1. The CDR3 runs to 17 residues. Germline CDR1 is SGHTS and CDR2 is YDEGEE. With V trimmed by 3 bases and J by 0 bases, 9 bases remained unmatched. The DNA of the CDR3 is TGTGCCAGCAGCTCAGGCCCGGGACAGAACTCTGGAAACACCATATATTTT. It translates to CASSSGPGQNSGNTIYF. The full variable domain, completed using reference TRBV5-8 and TRBJ1-3, is EAGVTQSPTHLIKTRGQQATLRCSPISGHTSVYWYQQALGLGLQFLLWYDEGEERNRGNFPPRFSGRQFPNYSSELNVNALELEDSALYLCASSSGPGQNSGNTIYFGEGSWLTVV.

This chain uses TRBV6-4 with TRBJ1-1; 8 bases match TRBD1. Germline CDR1 reads MRHNA; CDR2 reads SNTAGT. V lost 7 bases, J lost 4 bases, and 8 bases stayed unmatched. The CDR3 extends over 14 amino acids. The CDR3 protein is CASKADRVGTEAFF. In nucleotides, the CDR3 is TGTGCCAGCAAGGCGGACAGGGTGGGCACTGAAGCTTTCTTT.

This clone was detected only a few times. As DNA, the CDR3 is TGTGCCAGCAGCGCCTGGACAGGGAGCGATGGCTACACCTTC. Translated: CASSAWTGSDGYTF. The rearrangement uses TRBV9 and TRBJ1-2; 8 nucleotides align to TRBD1. V trimming: 3 bases; J trimming: 6 bases; junction bases outside the gene matches: 7. From germline, CDR1 is SGDLS and CDR2 YYNGEE. The CDR3 covers 14 residues. The entire variable domain, with the rest obtained from reference TRBV9 and TRBJ1-2, is as follows: DSGVTQTPKHLITATGQRVTLRCSPRSGDLSVYWYQQSLDQGLQFLIQYYNGEERAKGNILERFSAQQFPDLHSELNLSSLELGDSALYFCASSAWTGSDGYTFGSGTRLTVV.

A few counts support this clone. This chain joins TRBV7-9 and TRBJ2-1, with 8 bases identical to TRBD2. CDR3 length: 13 residues. CDR1 is SEHNR, CDR2 FQNEAQ, per germline (reference sequence). With 3 bases clipped from V and 8 bases from J, the junction kept 3 bases outside the gene matches. The CDR3 protein is CASSFTGGYEQFF. CDR3 nucleotides: TGTGCCAGCAGCTTCACGGGGGGGTATGAGCAGTTCTTC.

This sequence joins TRBV5-4 and TRBJ1-4; perhaps TRBD1 as D (6 bases). V was cut by 3 bases and J by 5 bases, with 17 bases left in between. CDR3 length: 16 residues. Germline V gives CDR1 SGHNT, CDR2 YYREEE (reference sequence). The CDR3 sequence is CASSSQTDRRNEKLFF. In DNA form, the CDR3 reads TGTGCCAGCAGCTCCCAGACCGACAGGAGGAATGAAAAACTGTTTTTT.

The chain recombines TRBV30 with TRBJ2-3, with 8 bases fitting TRBD2. There are 14 residues in the CDR3. V lost 4 bases and J lost 4; bases outside the gene matches: 7. Germline values: CDR1 GTSNPN, CDR2 SVGIG (reference sequence). In DNA, the CDR3 is TGTGCCTGGAAAAGCGGGAGTTCGGCAGATACGCAGTATTTT. It codes for CAWKSGSSADTQYF.

This CDR3 is CASSRAGAWTEAFF. For the CDR3, the DNA is TGTGCCAGCAGCCGAGCGGGGGCGTGGACTGAAGCTTTCTTT. The rearrangement links TRBV5-4 to TRBJ1-1; possibly TRBD1 for D (6 bases). Germline assignment: CDR1 SGHNT and CDR2 YYREEE (reference sequence). The length of the CDR3 is 14 residues. Trimming took 4 bases from V and 5 from J, leaving 15 bases between them.